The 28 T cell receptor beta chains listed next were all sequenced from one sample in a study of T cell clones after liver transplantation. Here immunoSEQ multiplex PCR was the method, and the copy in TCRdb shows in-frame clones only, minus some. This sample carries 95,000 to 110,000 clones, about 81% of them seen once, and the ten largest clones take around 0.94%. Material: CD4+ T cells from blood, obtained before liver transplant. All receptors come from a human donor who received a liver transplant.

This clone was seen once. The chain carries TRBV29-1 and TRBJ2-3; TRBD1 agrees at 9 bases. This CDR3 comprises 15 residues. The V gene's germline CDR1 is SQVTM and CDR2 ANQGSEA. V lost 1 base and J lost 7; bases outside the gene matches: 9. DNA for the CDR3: TGCAGCGTTGAAGGAGGGACAGGGTCGGTTTATACGCAGTATTTT. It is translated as CSVEGGTGSVYTQYF.

Here the CDR3 DNA reads TGTGCCACCAGCAGAGCTCAGGGGGCCTCCTACGAGCAGTACTTC. This codes for CATSRAQGASYEQYF. The V call is TRBV15, the J call TRBJ2-7; 8 nucleotides match TRBD1. Germline V gene sequence: CDR1 LNHNV, CDR2 YYDKDF (reference sequence). J lost 0 bases, V lost 1 base, and 2 bases had no gene match. CDR3 length: 15 amino acids.

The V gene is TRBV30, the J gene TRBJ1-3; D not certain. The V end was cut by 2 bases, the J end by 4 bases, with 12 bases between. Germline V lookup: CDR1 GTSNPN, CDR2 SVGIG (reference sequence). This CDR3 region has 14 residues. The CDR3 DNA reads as TGTGCCTGGAGTCCGACAATGGGGGGAAACACCATATATTTT. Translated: CAWSPTMGGNTIYF.

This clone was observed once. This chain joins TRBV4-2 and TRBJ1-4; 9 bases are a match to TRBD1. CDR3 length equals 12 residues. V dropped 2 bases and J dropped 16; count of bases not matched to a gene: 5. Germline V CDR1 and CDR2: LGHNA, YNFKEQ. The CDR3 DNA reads TGTGCCAGCAGCCAACTGGACAGGGGACCGTTTTTT. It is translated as CASSQLDRGPFF.

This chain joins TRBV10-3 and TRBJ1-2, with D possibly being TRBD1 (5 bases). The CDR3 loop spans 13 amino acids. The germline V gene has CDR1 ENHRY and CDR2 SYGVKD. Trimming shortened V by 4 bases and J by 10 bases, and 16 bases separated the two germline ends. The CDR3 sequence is CAISATEKPDYTF. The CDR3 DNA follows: TGTGCCATCAGTGCGACAGAGAAGCCAGACTACACCTTC.

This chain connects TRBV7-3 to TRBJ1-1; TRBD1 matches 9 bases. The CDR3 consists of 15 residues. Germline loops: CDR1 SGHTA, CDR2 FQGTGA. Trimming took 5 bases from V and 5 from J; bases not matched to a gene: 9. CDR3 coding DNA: TGTGCCAGCAGCCCACAGGGGGCCGGGAAGACTGAAGCTTTCTTT. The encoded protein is CASSPQGAGKTEAFF.

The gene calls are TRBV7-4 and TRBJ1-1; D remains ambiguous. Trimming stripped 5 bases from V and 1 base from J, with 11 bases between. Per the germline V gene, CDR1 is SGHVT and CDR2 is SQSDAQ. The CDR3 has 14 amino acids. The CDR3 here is CASSNPTKNTEAFF. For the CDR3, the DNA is TGTGCCAGCAGCAACCCGACAAAGAACACTGAAGCTTTCTTT.

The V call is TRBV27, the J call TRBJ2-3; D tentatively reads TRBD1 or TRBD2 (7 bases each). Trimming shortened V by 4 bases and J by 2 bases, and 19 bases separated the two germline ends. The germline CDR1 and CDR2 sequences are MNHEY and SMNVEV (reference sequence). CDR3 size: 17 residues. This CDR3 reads CASSWQGGSFYTDTQYF. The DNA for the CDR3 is TGTGCCAGCAGTTGGCAGGGGGGGTCTTTTTACACAGATACGCAGTATTTT.

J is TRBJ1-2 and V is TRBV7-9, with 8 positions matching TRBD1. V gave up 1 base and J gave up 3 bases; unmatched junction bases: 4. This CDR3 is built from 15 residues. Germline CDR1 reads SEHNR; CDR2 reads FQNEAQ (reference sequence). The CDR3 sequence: CASSLGDRRYYGYTF. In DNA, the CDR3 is TGTGCCAGCAGCTTAGGGGACAGGCGGTACTATGGCTACACCTTC.

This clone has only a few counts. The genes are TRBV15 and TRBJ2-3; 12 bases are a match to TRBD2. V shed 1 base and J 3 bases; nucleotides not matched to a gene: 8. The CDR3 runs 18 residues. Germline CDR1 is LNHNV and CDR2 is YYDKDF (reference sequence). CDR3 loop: CATSRGASSGGATDTQYF. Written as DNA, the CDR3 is TGTGCCACCAGCAGAGGAGCCTCTAGCGGGGGGGCGACAGATACGCAGTATTTT.

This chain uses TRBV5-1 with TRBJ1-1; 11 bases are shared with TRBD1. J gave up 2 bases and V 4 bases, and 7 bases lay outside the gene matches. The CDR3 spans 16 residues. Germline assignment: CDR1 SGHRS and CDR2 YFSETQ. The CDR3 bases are TGCGCCAGCAGCATCAGGACAGGGGGCATAAACACTGAAGCTTTCTTT. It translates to CASSIRTGGINTEAFF.

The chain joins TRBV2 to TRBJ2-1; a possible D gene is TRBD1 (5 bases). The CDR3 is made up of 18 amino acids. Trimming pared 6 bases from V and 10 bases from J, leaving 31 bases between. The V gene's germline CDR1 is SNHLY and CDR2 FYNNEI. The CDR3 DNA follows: TGTGCCAGCAGGGGGTGGAAAAGGGGCCCAGTGTCCCAAACGGAGCAGTTCTTC. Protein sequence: CASRGWKRGPVSQTEQFF.

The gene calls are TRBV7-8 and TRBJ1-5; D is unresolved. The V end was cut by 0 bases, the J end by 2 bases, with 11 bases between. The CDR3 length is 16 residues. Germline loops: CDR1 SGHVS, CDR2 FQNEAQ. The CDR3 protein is CASSLASPGGNQPQHF. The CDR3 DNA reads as TGTGCCAGCAGCTTAGCGTCCCCTGGGGGCAATCAGCCCCAGCATTTT.

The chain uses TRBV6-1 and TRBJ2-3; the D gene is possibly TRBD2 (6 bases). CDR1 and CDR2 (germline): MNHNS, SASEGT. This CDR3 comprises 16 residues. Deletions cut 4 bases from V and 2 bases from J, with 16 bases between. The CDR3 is CASSASGTLPTDTQYF. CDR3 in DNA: TGTGCCAGCAGTGCCTCCGGGACTCTACCCACAGATACGCAGTATTTT.

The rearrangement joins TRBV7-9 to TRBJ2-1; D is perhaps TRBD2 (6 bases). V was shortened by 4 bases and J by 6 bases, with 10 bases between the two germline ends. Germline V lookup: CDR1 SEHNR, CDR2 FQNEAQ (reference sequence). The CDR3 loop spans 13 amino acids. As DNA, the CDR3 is TGTGCCAGCAGCTCCGGGACTTCCAATGAGCAGTTCTTC. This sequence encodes CASSSGTSNEQFF.

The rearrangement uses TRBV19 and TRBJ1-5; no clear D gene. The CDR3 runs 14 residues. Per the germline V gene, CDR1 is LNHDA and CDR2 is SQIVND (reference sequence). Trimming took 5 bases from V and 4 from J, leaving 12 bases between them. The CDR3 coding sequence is TGTGCCAGTAGTCCCGACGGACCTAATCAGCCCCAGCATTTT. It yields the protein CASSPDGPNQPQHF.

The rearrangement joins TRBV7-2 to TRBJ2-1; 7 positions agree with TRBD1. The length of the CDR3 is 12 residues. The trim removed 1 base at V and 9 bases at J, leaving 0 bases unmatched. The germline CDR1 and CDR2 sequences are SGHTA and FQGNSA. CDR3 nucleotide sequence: TGTGCCAGCAGCTTAGGGACAGGTGAGCAGTTCTTC. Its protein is CASSLGTGEQFF.

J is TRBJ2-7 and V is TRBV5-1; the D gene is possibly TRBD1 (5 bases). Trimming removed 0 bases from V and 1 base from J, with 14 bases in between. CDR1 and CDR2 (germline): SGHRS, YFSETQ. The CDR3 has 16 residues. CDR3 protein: CASSLEGRATSYEQYF. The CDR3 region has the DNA TGCGCCAGCAGCTTGGAGGGCAGGGCAACATCCTACGAGCAGTACTTC.

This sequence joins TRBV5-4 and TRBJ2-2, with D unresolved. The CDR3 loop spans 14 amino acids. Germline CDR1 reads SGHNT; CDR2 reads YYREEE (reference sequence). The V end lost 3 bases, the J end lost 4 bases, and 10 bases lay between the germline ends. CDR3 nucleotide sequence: TGTGCCAGCAGCTACCTCGCCCGCACCGGGGAGCTGTTTTTT. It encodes CASSYLARTGELFF.

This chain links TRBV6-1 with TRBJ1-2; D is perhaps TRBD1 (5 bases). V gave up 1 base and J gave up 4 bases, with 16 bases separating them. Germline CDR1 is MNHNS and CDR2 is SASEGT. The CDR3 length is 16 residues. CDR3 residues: CASSEELVGGIYGYTF. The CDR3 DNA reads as TGTGCCAGCAGTGAAGAGCTGGTCGGGGGGATCTATGGCTACACCTTC.

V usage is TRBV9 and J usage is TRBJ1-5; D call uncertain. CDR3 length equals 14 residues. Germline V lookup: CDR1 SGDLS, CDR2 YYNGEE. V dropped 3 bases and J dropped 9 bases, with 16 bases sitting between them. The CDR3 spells CASSERHFNGPQHF. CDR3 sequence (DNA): TGTGCCAGCAGCGAGAGGCATTTCAATGGGCCCCAGCATTTT.

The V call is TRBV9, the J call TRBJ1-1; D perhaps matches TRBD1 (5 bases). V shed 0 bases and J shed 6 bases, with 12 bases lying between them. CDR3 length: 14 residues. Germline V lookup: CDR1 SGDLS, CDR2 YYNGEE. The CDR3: CASSVARTPSEAFF. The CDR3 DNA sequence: TGTGCCAGCAGCGTAGCTAGGACACCATCTGAAGCTTTCTTT.

CDR3 DNA: TGTGCCAGCAGCGTAGTACGGCGGGGTAGCGCTGAAGCTTTCTTT. It yields the protein CASSVVRRGSAEAFF. V gene TRBV9 combines with J gene TRBJ1-1, with no clear D. V lost 0 bases and J 6 bases, leaving 15 bases between the germline ends. Germline loops: CDR1 SGDLS, CDR2 YYNGEE. CDR3 length: 15 residues.

The CDR3 region has the DNA TGTGCCAGCGGTACAGGGGGCTCCAATCAGCCCCAGCATTTT. Amino acid sequence: CASGTGGSNQPQHF. This chain uses TRBV6-5 with TRBJ1-5; 9 nucleotides agree with TRBD1. V lost 8 bases and J lost 3; bases outside the gene matches: 5. The CDR3 is 14 amino acids. CDR1 and CDR2 (germline): MNHEY, SVGAGI.

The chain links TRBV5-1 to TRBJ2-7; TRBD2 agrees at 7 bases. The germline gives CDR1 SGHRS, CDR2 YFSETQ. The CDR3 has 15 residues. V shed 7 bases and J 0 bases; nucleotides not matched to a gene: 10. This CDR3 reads CASGPLSGTSYEQYF. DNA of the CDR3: TGCGCCAGCGGCCCCCTCAGCGGGACCTCCTACGAGCAGTACTTC.

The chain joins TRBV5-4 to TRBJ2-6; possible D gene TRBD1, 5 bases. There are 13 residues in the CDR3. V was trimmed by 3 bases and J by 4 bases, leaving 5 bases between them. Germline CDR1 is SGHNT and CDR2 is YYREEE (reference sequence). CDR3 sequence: CASSSGGANVLTF. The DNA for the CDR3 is TGTGCCAGCAGCTCAGGGGGGGCCAACGTCCTGACTTTC.

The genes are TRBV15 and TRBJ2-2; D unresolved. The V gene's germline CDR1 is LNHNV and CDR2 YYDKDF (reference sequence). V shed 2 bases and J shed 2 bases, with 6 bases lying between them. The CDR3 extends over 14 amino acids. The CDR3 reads CATSRQANTGELFF. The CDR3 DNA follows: TGTGCCACCAGCAGACAAGCCAACACCGGGGAGCTGTTTTTT.

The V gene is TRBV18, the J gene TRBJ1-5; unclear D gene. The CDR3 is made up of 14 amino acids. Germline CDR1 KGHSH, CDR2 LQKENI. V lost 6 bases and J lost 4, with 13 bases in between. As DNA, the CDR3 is TGTGCCAGCTCCCAACTAGGCAGAAATCAGCCCCAGCATTTT. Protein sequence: CASSQLGRNQPQHF.